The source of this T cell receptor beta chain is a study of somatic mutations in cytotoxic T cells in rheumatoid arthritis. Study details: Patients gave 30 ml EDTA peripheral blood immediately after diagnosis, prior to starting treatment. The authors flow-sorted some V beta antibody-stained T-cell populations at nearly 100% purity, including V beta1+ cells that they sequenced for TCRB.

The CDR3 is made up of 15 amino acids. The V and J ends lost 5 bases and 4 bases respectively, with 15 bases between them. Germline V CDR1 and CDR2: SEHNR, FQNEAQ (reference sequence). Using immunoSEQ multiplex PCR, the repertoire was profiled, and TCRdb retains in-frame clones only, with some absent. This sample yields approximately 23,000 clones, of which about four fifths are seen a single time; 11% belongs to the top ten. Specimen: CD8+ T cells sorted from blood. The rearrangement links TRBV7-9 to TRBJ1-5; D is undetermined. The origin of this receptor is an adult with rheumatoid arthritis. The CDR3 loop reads CASSPSELLNQPQHF. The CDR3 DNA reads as TGTGCCAGCAGCCCTTCAGAGCTCCTGAATCAGCCCCAGCATTTT.